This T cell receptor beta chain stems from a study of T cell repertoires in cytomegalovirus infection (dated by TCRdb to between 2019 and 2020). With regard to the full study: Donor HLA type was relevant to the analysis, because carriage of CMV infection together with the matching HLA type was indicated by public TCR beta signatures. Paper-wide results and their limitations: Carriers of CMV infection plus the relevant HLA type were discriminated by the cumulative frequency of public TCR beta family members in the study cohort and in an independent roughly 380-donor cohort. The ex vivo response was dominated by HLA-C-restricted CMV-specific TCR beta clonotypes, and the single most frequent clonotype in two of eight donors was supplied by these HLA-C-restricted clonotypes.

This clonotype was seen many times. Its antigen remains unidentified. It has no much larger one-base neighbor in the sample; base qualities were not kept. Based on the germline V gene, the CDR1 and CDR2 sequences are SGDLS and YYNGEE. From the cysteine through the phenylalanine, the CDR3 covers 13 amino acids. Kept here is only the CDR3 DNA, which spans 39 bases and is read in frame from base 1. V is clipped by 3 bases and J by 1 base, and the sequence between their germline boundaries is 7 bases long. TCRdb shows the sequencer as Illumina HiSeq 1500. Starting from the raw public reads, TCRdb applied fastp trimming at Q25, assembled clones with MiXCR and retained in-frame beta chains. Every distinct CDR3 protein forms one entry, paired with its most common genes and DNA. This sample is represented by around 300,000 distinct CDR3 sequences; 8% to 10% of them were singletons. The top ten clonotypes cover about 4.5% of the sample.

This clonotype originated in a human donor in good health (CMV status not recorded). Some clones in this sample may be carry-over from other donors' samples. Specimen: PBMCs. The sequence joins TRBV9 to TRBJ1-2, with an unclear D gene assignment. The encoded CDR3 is CASSAGNNYGYTF. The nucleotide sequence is TGTGCCAGCAGCGCCGGGAATAACTATGGCTACACCTTC. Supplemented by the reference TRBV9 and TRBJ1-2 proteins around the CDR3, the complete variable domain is DSGVTQTPKHLITATGQRVTLRCSPRSGDLSVYWYQQSLDQGLQFLIQYYNGEERAKGNILERFSAQQFPDLHSELNLSSLELGDSALYFCASSAGNNYGYTFGSGTRLTVV.